These T cell receptor beta chains were read from a single sample in a study of cytomegalovirus exposure and HLA in healthy donors. Here immunoSEQ multiplex PCR was the method, and the copy in TCRdb shows in-frame clones only, minus some. The sample has some 150,000 clones; 65% to 90% are singletons. Sequenced sample: PBMCs. These receptors were taken from a man aged 50-59 years in good health and CMV-seropositive. Each CDR3 is given with its conserved first and last residue. D genes are given only for firm matches. A row's size may be missing; if present it is once, few, many or a size class.

abundance: once; v_gene: TRBV25-1; d_gene: TRBD1; j_gene: TRBJ1-2; CDR3nt: TGTGCCAGCAGTAGTCCCGGGACAGGGGTCTATGGCTACACCTTC; CDR3aa: CASSSPGTGVYGYTF
abundance: -; v_gene: TRBV25-1; d_gene: -; j_gene: TRBJ2-7; CDR3nt: TGTGCCAGCAGCGCTGTGGTAGGTGCAGGGGTGAGTAACGAGCAGTACTTC; CDR3aa: CASSAVVGAGVSNEQYF
abundance: once; v_gene: TRBV18; d_gene: TRBD2; j_gene: TRBJ2-1; CDR3nt: TGTGCCAGCCTTGAGCGGGAGTTCGTTAATGAGCAGTTCTTC; CDR3aa: CASLEREFVNEQFF
abundance: -; v_gene: TRBV6-5; d_gene: TRBD1; j_gene: TRBJ2-7; CDR3nt: TGTGCCAGCAGTCAACGGACAGGGATGAGCGAGCAGTACTTC; CDR3aa: CASSQRTGMSEQYF
abundance: -; v_gene: TRBV2; d_gene: -; j_gene: TRBJ1-1; CDR3nt: TGTGCCACCCTAGATACAGGGAGTACTGAAGCTTTCTTT; CDR3aa: CATLDTGSTEAFF
abundance: few; v_gene: TRBV7-3; d_gene: -; j_gene: TRBJ1-2; CDR3nt: TGTGCCAGCAGCTTAAGGGGGGACAACTATGGCTACACCTTC; CDR3aa: CASSLRGDNYGYTF
abundance: -; v_gene: TRBV7-9; d_gene: TRBD1; j_gene: TRBJ2-6; CDR3nt: TGTGCCAGCAGCTTACCGGCAGGGGGCGCTTCTGGGGCCAACGTCCTGACTTTC; CDR3aa: CASSLPAGGASGANVLTF
abundance: -; v_gene: TRBV28; d_gene: TRBD1; j_gene: TRBJ1-6; CDR3nt: TGTGCCAGCCAAGAACAGGGGGCAGCCTATAATTCACCCCTCCACTTT; CDR3aa: CASQEQGAAYNSPLHF
abundance: -; v_gene: TRBV4-2; d_gene: TRBD2; j_gene: TRBJ2-2; CDR3nt: TGTGCCAGCAGCCAAGTGGGGACTAGGGGGGCGAGCACCGGGGAGCTGTTTTTT; CDR3aa: CASSQVGTRGASTGELFF
abundance: -; v_gene: TRBV15; d_gene: TRBD1; j_gene: TRBJ1-6; CDR3nt: TGTGCCACCAGCAGACGACAGGGAGTTTATAATTCACCCCTCCACTTT; CDR3aa: CATSRRQGVYNSPLHF
abundance: -; v_gene: TRBV7-3; d_gene: TRBD2; j_gene: TRBJ2-5; CDR3nt: TGTGCCAGCAGCACCACGGGGGGTGGTCCGGAGACCCAGTACTTC; CDR3aa: CASSTTGGGPETQYF
abundance: once; v_gene: TRBV4-3; d_gene: -; j_gene: TRBJ2-1; CDR3nt: TGCGCCAGCAGCCAAGATGGACCGGGGAACAATGAGCAGTTCTTC; CDR3aa: CASSQDGPGNNEQFF
abundance: few; v_gene: TRBV6-5; d_gene: -; j_gene: TRBJ1-3; CDR3nt: TGTGCCAGCACCAAAGACGGGAGCTCTGGAAACACCATATATTTT; CDR3aa: CASTKDGSSGNTIYF
abundance: -; v_gene: TRBV6-1; d_gene: -; j_gene: TRBJ2-3; CDR3nt: TGTGCCAGCCGCGGCATCACAGATACGCAGTATTTT; CDR3aa: CASRGITDTQYF
abundance: -; v_gene: TRBV7-6; d_gene: TRBD1; j_gene: TRBJ1-6; CDR3nt: TGTGCCAGCAGCTTAGTCGGACAGGGTCGGTCACCCCTCCACTTT; CDR3aa: CASSLVGQGRSPLHF
abundance: -; v_gene: TRBV7-2; d_gene: TRBD1; j_gene: TRBJ2-1; CDR3nt: TGTGCCAGCAGCTCGGACAGGGGGTCCTACAATGAGCAGTTCTTC; CDR3aa: CASSSDRGSYNEQFF
abundance: few; v_gene: TRBV6-6; d_gene: TRBD2; j_gene: TRBJ2-1; CDR3nt: TGTGCCAGCAGTCCCACTAGCGGGAGGGCCAATGAGCAGTTCTTC; CDR3aa: CASSPTSGRANEQFF
abundance: -; v_gene: TRBV27; d_gene: -; j_gene: TRBJ1-2; CDR3nt: TGTGCCAGCAGTTTATCGATAGGGGGATATGGCTACACCTTC; CDR3aa: CASSLSIGGYGYTF
abundance: -; v_gene: TRBV28; d_gene: -; j_gene: TRBJ1-1; CDR3nt: TGTGCCAGCAGTTTATCTAAGTCGGGGGGCTTGGACACTGAAGCTTTCTTT; CDR3aa: CASSLSKSGGLDTEAFF
abundance: -; v_gene: TRBV7-6; d_gene: -; j_gene: TRBJ1-3; CDR3nt: TGTGCCAGCAGCTTAGGCGGGAGCTCTGGAAACACCATATATTTT; CDR3aa: CASSLGGSSGNTIYF
abundance: -; v_gene: TRBV28; d_gene: TRBD1; j_gene: TRBJ1-2; CDR3nt: TGTGCCAGCAGTTCACCGACAGGGATAGGTAACTATGGCTACACCTTC; CDR3aa: CASSSPTGIGNYGYTF
abundance: -; v_gene: TRBV5-6; d_gene: -; j_gene: TRBJ2-3; CDR3nt: TGTGCCAGCAGCTTGGCGGAGATTACAGATACGCAGTATTTT; CDR3aa: CASSLAEITDTQYF
abundance: once; v_gene: TRBV4-3; d_gene: -; j_gene: TRBJ1-2; CDR3nt: TGCGCCAGCAGCCAAGATCGTAAGGGGGAAGATGGCTACACCTTC; CDR3aa: CASSQDRKGEDGYTF